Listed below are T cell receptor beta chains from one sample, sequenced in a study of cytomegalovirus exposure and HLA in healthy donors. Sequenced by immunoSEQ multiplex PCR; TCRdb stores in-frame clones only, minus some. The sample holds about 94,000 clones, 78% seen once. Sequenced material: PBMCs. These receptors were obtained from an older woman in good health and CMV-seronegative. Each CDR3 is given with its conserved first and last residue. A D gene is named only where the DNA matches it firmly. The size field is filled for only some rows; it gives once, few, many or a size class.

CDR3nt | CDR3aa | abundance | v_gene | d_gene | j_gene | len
TGTGCCAGCAGTTCGGGACAGACATACAACACTGAAGCTTTCTTT | CASSSGQTYNTEAFF | few | TRBV27 | TRBD1 | TRBJ1-1 | 15
TGCGCCAGCAGCTTGGCGCGGGAAAGCGGATTCGAAGCTTTCTTT | CASSLARESGFEAFF | once | TRBV5-1 | NA | TRBJ1-1 | 15
TGTGCCAGCACCCGGGACAGGTCCCATGAGCAGTTCTTC | CASTRDRSHEQFF | NA | TRBV6-5 | TRBD1 | TRBJ2-1 | 13
TGTGCCAGCAGCGAGGGGAACACTGAAGCTTTCTTT | CASSEGNTEAFF | NA | TRBV7-9 | NA | TRBJ1-1 | 12
TGTGCCAGCAGCTATGTGCGACTACAAGAGACCCAGTACTTC | CASSYVRLQETQYF | once | TRBV21-1 | NA | TRBJ2-5 | 14
TGTGCCTGGTGGACTAGCTTCAACACCGGGGAGCTGTTTTTT | CAWWTSFNTGELFF | NA | TRBV30 | TRBD2 | TRBJ2-2 | 14
TGTTCCAGCAGCTCCCCCCGGGAAAGCCCCTTTGACACTGAAGCTTTCTTT | CSSSSPRESPFDTEAFF | NA | TRBV7-9 | NA | TRBJ1-1 | 17
TGTGCCAGCAGCTCGACAGGGTGGGGGACTAACTATGGCTACACCTTC | CASSSTGWGTNYGYTF | once | TRBV5-6 | TRBD1 | TRBJ1-2 | 16
TGCGCCAGCAGCTACGGGACAGGGGGCGTGAACACTGAAGCTTTCTTT | CASSYGTGGVNTEAFF | NA | TRBV5-1 | TRBD1 | TRBJ1-1 | 16
TGTGCCAGTAGGACTAGCGGGAGAAATAATGAGCAGTTCTTC | CASRTSGRNNEQFF | once | TRBV19 | TRBD2 | TRBJ2-1 | 14
TGTGCCAGCAGTTTAACACACAACGAAAACTACGAGCAGTACTTC | CASSLTHNENYEQYF | NA | TRBV27 | NA | TRBJ2-7 | 15
TGCGCCAGCAGCCAATCAGACTTGTGGACCGGGGAGCTGTTTTTT | CASSQSDLWTGELFF | NA | TRBV4-1 | NA | TRBJ2-2 | 15
TGCAGCGTAACACCGCAGGGTAGTAATGGCTACACCTTC | CSVTPQGSNGYTF | NA | TRBV29-1 | NA | TRBJ1-2 | 13
TGTGCCAGCAGGTCAGGGGGCAGGAACACTGAAGCTTTCTTT | CASRSGGRNTEAFF | NA | TRBV7-2 | TRBD1 | TRBJ1-1 | 14
TGTGCCAGCAGTCCAGGGGGCTATGGCACTGAAGCTTTCTTT | CASSPGGYGTEAFF | NA | TRBV28 | TRBD1 | TRBJ1-1 | 14
TGTGCCAGCAGCGCGGACACAAACTCCTACGAGCAGTACTTC | CASSADTNSYEQYF | NA | TRBV9 | NA | TRBJ2-7 | 14
TGCGCCAGCAGCCGACTGAAAGGCGGCGGGAGTAGGGCAGATACGCAGTATTTT | CASSRLKGGGSRADTQYF | NA | TRBV4-1 | TRBD2 | TRBJ2-3 | 18
TGCGCCAGCAGCTTGGCCGGGGGACAAGAGACCCAGTACTTC | CASSLAGGQETQYF | NA | TRBV5-1 | NA | TRBJ2-5 | 14
TGTGCCAGCAGCGGCTCATCACTAGCGGGAGAGTTCTACAATGAGCAGTTCTTC | CASSGSSLAGEFYNEQFF | NA | TRBV9 | TRBD2 | TRBJ2-1 | 18
TGTGCCAGTAGTCGAACGGGGGTGGGGGAGACCCAGTACTTC | CASSRTGVGETQYF | NA | TRBV19 | NA | TRBJ2-5 | 14
TGTGCCAGCAGCCGTGGACAGGGGCTGGACACCATATATTTT | CASSRGQGLDTIYF | NA | TRBV7-9 | TRBD1 | TRBJ1-3 | 14
TGCGCCAGCAGCGGGGGGGCCCTTAATGAGCAGTTCTTC | CASSGGALNEQFF | NA | TRBV5-1 | NA | TRBJ2-1 | 13
TGCGCCAGCAGCCAAGACCGAGGCGGAAACTACAATGAGCAGTTCTTC | CASSQDRGGNYNEQFF | NA | TRBV4-1 | NA | TRBJ2-1 | 16
TGTGCCAGCAGCTTGGAGGCTAGCGGGGGGGCCGACATTACCTACGAGCAGTACTTC | CASSLEASGGADITYEQYF | NA | TRBV5-5 | TRBD2 | TRBJ2-7 | 19